This T cell receptor (beta chain) comes out of a study of control samples from healthy donors and cancer patients (dated by TCRdb to the early 2020s). This clone showed up just once. No cognate antigen has been identified for it. No clone much larger than this one lies a single base away; base qualities are absent. The protocol used for the library was the immunoSEQ multiplex PCR assay. Sourced from immuneACCESS, this table was stored by TCRdb with only in-frame sequences that have V and J called. A share of the clones is absent; for the studies checked, an unresolved V gene accounts for under half, and the remainder has no known explanation. This sample is represented by 150,000 to 200,000 clones; around 91% of them were singletons. The ten largest clonotypes hold roughly 1.6% of the sample. Germline trimming: 3 bases from V, 2 bases from J; junction bases outside gene matches: 5. CDR1 and CDR2 are read off the germline V gene as WSHSY and SAAADI. From cysteine to phenylalanine, the CDR3 is 15 amino acids long. The entry retains the CDR3 DNA only, 45 bases that are in frame from base 1.

The chain was built from TRBV10-2 and TRBJ1-1; 8 middle bases align to TRBD1. The sequencing sample was made of blood. This TCR came from a young woman in good health. The encoded CDR3 is CASSDDRGSNTEAFF. The sequence in DNA is TGCGCCAGCAGTGACGACAGGGGCTCAAACACTGAAGCTTTCTTT.